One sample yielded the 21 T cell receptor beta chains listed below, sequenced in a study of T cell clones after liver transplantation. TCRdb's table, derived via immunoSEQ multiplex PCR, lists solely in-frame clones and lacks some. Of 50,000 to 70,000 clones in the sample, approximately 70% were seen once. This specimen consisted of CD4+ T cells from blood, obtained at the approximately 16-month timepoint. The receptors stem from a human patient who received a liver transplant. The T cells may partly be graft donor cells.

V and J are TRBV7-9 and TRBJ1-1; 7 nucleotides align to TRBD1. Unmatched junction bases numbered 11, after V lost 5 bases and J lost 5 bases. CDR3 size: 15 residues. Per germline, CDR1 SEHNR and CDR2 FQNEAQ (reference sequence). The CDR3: CASSDPSGGVTEAFF. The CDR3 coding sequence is TGTGCCAGCAGCGACCCATCAGGGGGGGTGACTGAAGCTTTCTTT.

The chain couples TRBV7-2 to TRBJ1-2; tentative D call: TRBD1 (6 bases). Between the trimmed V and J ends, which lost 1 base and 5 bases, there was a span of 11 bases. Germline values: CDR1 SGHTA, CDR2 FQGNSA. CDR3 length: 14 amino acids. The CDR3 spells CASSLDQGQYGYTF. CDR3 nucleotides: TGTGCCAGCAGCTTAGACCAGGGGCAGTATGGCTACACCTTC.

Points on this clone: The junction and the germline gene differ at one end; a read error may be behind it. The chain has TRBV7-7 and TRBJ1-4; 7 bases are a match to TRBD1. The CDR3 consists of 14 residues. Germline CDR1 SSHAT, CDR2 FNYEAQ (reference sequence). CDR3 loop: CASSRQGLNEKLFF. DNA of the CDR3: TGTGCTAGCAGCCGACAGGGACTTAATGAAAAACTGTTTTTT.

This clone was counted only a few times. This CDR3 reads CASSDPGQVGYTF. The CDR3 region has the DNA TGTGCCAGCAGTGATCCGGGACAGGTCGGCTACACCTTC. The J gene is TRBJ1-2, the V gene TRBV6-1, with 8 bases identical to TRBD1. This CDR3 is 13 amino acids long. The germline V gene has CDR1 MNHNS and CDR2 SASEGT. J lost 8 bases, V lost 3 bases, and 5 bases had no gene match.

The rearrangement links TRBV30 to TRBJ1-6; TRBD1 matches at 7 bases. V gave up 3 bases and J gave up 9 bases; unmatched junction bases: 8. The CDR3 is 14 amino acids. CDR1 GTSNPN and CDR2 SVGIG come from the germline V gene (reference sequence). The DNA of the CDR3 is TGTGCCTGGAGCCTGTCAGGGGGAAGTTCACCCCTCCACTTT. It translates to CAWSLSGGSSPLHF. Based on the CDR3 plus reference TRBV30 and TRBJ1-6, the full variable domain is SQTIHQWPATLVQPVGSPLSLECTVEGTSNPNLYWYRQAAGRGLQLLFYSVGIGQISSEVPQNLSASRPQDRQFILSSKKLLLSDSGFYLCAWSLSGGSSPLHFGNGTRLTVT.

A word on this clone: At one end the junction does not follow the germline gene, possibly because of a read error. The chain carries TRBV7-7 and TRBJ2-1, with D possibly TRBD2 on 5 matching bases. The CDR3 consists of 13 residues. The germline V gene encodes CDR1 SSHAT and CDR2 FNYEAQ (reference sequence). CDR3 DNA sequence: TGTGCTAGCAGCTTAGGACTTTACAATGAGCAGTTCTTC. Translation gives CASSLGLYNEQFF.

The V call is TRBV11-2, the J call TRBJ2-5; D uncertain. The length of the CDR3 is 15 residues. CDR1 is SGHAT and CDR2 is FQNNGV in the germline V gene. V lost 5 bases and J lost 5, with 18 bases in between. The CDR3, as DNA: TGTGCCAGCAGCCGCGCGGCCTCCCCGAGCGAGACCCAGTACTTC. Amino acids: CASSRAASPSETQYF.

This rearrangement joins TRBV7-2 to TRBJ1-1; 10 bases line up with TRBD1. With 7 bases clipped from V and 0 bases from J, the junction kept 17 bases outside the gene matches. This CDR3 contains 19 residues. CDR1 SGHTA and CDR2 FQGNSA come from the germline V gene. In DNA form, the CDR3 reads TGTGCCAGCACCCCGGGACAGGGGAACTCCCCAATCATGAACACTGAAGCTTTCTTT. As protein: CASTPGQGNSPIMNTEAFF.

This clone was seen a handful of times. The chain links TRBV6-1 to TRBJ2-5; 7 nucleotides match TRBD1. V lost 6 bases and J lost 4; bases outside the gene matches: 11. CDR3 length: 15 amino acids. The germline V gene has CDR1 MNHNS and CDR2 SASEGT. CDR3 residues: CASRDLTGVPETQYF. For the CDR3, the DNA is TGTGCCAGCAGGGACCTTACAGGGGTCCCAGAGACCCAGTACTTC.

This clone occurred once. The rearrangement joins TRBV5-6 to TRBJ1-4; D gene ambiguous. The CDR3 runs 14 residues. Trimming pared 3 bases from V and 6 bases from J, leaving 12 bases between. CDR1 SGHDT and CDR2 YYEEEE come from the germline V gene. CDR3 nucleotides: TGTGCCAGCAGCTCTTTAAGGTTCGATGAAAAACTGTTTTTT. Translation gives CASSSLRFDEKLFF.

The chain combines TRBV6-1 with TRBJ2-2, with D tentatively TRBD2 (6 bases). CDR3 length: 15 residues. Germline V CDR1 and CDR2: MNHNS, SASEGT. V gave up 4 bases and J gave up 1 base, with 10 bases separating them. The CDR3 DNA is TGTGCCAGCAGTGTCACGGGAGTGAACACCGGGGAGCTGTTTTTT. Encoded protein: CASSVTGVNTGELFF.

CDR3 loop: CAWSAGGYGYTF. CDR3 in DNA: TGTGCCTGGAGCGCAGGGGGCTATGGCTACACCTTC. The V and J genes are TRBV30 and TRBJ1-2; 7 bases agree with TRBD1. The CDR3 totals 12 residues. CDR1 GTSNPN and CDR2 SVGIG come from the germline V gene (reference sequence). With 3 bases clipped from V and 4 bases from J, the junction kept 2 bases outside the gene matches.

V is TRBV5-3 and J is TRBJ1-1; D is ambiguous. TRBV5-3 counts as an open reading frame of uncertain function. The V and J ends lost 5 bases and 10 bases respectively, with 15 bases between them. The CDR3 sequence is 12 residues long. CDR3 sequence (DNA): TGTGCCAGAAGACCTTTTGCGCACGCAGCTTTCTTT. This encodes CARRPFAHAAFF.

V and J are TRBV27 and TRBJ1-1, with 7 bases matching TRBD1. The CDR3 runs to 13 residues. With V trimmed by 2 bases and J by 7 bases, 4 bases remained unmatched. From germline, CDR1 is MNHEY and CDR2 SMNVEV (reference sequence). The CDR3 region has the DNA TGTGCCAGCAGTTTAGGAGGGGGCTATGAAGCTTTCTTT. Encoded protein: CASSLGGGYEAFF.

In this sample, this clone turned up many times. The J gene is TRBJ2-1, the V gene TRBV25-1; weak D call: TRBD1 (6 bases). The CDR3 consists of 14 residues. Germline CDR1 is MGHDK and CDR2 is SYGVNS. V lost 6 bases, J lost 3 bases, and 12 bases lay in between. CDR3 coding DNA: TGTGCCAGCAGCGGACAGTTCCACTACAATGAGCAGTTCTTC. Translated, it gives CASSGQFHYNEQFF.

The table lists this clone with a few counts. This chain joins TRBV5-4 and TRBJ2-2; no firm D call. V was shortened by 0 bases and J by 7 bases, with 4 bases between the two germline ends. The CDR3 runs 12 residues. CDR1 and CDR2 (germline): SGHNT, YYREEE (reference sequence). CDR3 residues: CASSLVIGELFF. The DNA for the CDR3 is TGTGCCAGCAGCTTGGTTATCGGGGAGCTGTTTTTT.

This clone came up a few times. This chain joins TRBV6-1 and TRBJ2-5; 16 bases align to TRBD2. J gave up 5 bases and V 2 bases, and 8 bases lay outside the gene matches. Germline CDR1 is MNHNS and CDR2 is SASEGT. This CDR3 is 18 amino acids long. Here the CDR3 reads CASSEFPGLAGGRETQYF. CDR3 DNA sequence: TGTGCCAGCAGTGAATTTCCGGGACTAGCGGGGGGGCGCGAGACCCAGTACTTC.

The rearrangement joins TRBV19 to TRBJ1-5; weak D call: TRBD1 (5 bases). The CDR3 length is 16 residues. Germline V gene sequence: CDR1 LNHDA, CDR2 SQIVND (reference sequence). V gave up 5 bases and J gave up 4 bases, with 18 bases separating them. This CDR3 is CASSLGSRELNQPQHF. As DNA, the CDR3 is TGTGCCAGTAGTCTCGGAAGCAGGGAGCTAAATCAGCCCCAGCATTTT.

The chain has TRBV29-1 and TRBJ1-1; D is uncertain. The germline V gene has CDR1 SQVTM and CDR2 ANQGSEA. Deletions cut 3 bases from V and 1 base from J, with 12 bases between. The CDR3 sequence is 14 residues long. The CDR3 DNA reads TGCAGCGTTGATATGGGAGGGTGGAACACTGAAGCTTTCTTT. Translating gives CSVDMGGWNTEAFF.

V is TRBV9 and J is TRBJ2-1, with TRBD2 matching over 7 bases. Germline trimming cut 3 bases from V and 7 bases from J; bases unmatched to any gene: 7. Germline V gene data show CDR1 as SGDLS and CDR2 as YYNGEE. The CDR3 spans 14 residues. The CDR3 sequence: CASSASLRGNEQFF. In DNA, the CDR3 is TGTGCCAGCAGCGCCTCGTTGCGGGGGAATGAGCAGTTCTTC.

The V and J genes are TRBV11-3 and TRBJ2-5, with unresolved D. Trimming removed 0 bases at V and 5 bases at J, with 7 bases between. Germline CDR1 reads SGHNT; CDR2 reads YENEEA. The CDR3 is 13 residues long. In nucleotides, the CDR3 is TGTGCCAGCAGCTTAGATCCCAAGGAGACCCAGTACTTC. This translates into CASSLDPKETQYF.